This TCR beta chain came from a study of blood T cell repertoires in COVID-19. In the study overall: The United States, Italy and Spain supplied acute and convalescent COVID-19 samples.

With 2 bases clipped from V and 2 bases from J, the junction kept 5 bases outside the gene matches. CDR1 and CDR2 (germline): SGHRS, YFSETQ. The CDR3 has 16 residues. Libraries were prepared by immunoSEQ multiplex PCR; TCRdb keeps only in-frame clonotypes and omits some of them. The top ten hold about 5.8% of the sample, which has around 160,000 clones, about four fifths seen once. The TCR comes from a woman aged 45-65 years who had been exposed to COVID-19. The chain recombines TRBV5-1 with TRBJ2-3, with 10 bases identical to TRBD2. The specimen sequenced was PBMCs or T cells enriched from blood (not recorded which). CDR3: CASSLPTSGYTDTQYF. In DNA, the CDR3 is TGCGCCAGCAGCTTACCGACTAGCGGGTACACAGATACGCAGTATTTT.